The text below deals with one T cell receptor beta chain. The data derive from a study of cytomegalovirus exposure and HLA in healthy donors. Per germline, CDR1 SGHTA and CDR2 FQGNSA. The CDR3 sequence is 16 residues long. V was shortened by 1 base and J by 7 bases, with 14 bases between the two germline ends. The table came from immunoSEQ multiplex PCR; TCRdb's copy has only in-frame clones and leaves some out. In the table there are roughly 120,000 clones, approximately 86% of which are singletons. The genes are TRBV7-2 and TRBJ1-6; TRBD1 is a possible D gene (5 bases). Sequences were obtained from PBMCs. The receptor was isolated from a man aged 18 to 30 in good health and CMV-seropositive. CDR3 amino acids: CASSLEGAGRNSPLHF. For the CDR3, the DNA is TGTGCCAGCAGCTTAGAAGGGGCAGGGAGGAATTCACCCCTCCACTTT.